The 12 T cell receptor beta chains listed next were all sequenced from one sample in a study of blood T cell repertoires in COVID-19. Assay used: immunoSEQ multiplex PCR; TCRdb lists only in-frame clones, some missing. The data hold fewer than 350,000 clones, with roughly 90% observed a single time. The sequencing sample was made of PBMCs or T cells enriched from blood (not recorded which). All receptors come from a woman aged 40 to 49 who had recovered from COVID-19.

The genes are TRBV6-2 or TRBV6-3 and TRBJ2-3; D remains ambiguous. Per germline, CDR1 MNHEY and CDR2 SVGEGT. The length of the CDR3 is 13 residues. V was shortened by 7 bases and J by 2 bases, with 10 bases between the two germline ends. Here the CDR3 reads CASTPDNTDTQYF. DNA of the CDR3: TGTGCCAGCACCCCCGACAACACAGATACGCAGTATTTT.

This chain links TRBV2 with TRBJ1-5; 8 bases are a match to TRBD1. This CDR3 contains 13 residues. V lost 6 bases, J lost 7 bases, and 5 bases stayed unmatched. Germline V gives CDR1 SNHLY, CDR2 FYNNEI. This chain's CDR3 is CASRGDRNQPQHF. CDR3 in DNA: TGTGCCAGCAGAGGGGACAGGAACCAGCCCCAGCATTTT.

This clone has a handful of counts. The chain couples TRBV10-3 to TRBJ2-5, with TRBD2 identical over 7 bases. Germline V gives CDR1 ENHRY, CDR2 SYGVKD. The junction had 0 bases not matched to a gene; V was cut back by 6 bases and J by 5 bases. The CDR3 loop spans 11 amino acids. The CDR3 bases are TGTGCCATCAGGGGAGGGGAGACCCAGTACTTC. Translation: CAIRGGETQYF.

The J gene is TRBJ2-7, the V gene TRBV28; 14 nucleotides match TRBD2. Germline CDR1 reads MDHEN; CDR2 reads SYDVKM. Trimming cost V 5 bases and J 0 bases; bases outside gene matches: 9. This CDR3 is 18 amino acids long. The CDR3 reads CASSASTSGRGSSYEQYF. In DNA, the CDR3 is TGTGCCAGCAGTGCCTCGACTAGCGGGAGGGGTAGCTCCTACGAGCAGTACTTC.

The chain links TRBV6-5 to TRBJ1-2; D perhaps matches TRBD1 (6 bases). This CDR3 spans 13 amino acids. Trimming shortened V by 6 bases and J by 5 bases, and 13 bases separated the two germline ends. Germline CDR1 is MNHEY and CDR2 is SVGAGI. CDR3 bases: TGTGCCAGCAGGGACAGAACTTGGTATGGCTACACCTTC. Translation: CASRDRTWYGYTF.

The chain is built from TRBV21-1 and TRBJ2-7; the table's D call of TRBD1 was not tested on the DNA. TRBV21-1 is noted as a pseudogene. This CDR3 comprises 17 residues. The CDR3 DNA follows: TGTGCCAGCAGCAAAAGAGGACAGGGGGCAATTTCCTACGAGCAGTACTTC. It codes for CASSKRGQGAISYEQYF.

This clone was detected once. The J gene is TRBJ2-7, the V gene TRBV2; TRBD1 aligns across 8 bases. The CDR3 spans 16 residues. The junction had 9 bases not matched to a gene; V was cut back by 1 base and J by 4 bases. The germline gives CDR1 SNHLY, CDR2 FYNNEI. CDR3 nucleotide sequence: TGTGCCAGCAGTGAAGGTCACGGGACAGGAAGGTACGAGCAGTACTTC. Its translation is CASSEGHGTGRYEQYF.

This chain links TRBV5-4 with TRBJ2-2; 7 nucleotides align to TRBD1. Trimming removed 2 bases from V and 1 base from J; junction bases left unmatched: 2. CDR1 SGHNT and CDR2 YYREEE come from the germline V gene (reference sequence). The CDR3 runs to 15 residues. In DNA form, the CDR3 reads TGTGCCAGCAGCTTCCGACAGGGGAACACCGGGGAGCTGTTTTTT. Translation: CASSFRQGNTGELFF.

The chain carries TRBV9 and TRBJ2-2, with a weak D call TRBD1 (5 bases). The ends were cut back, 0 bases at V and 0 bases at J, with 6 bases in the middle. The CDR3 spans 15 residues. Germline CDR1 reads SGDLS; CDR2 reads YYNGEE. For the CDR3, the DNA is TGTGCCAGCAGCGTAGGACAGACGAACACCGGGGAGCTGTTTTTT. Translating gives CASSVGQTNTGELFF.

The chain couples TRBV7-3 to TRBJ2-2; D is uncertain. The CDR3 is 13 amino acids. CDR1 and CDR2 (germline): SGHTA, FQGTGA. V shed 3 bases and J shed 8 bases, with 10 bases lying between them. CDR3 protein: CASSFGTKGELFF. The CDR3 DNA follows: TGTGCCAGCAGCTTCGGCACTAAAGGGGAGCTGTTTTTT.

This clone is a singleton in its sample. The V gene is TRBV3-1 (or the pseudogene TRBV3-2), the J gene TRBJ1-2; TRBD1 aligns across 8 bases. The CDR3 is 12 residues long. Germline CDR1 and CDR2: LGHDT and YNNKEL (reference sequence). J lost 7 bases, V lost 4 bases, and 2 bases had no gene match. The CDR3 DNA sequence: TGTGCCAGCAGCCTAGGGACAGGTGGCTACACCTTC. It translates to CASSLGTGGYTF.

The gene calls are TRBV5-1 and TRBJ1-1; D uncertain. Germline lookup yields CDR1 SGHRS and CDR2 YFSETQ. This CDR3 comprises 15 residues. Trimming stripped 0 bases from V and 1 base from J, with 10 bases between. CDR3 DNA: TGCGCCAGCAGCTTGGGGCTCATTGGGAACACTGAAGCTTTCTTT. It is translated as CASSLGLIGNTEAFF.